This T cell receptor beta chain was sequenced in a study of T cells in Graves' hyperthyroidism and ophthalmopathy. Points from the study as a whole: From stable hyperthyroidism, ophthalmopathy was separated by a 13 V-J model.

Points on this clonotype: Its target is not known.

Amplification of TCR beta CDR3 regions used RNA as the template. The HTBI primer set served for first-round RT-PCR of the TCR CDR3. TCRdb redid the calling of the multiplex PCR reads with MiXCR, one entry per CDR3 protein. The sample includes under 400,000 distinct CDR3 sequences, 21% of them seen just once. No progression to ophthalmopathy during 18 months of follow-up defined stable disease. In patients aged 18 to 65, hyperthyroidism was newly diagnosed, with duration under 2 months. Uncontrolled infections, other autoimmune diseases, pregnancy or lactation led to exclusion of patients. The CDR3 runs to 16 residues. Trimming at V came to 0 bases and at J to 7 bases, leaving 9 bases not matched to a gene. Per the germline V gene, CDR1 is LGHNA and CDR2 is YNFKEQ.

The rearrangement joins TRBV4-2 to TRBJ2-7; TRBD1 aligns across 10 bases. Sequenced sample: blood. The origin of this receptor is a woman in her 50s with Graves' hyperthyroidism. CDR3 loop: CASSQDRDRGRREQYF. The CDR3 bases are TGTGCCAGCAGCCAAGATCGGGACAGGGGACGTAGGGAGCAGTACTTC.